This entry describes one T cell receptor (beta chain). Its antigen is as yet unknown. The data are from a study of CXCR3-negative and CXCR3-positive naive CD8 T cells. Points from the study as a whole: Both naive subsets showed comparably high diversity, and memory CD8+ cells showed much lower diversity. Similar TRBV-TRBJ gene usage was seen in naive CXCR3-negative and CXCR3-positive cells, but not in memory cells. In CXCR3-positive naive cells, the TRB CDR3s were more hydrophobic than in CXCR3-negative naive cells. CXCR3 expression dropped partially after cryopreservation, and most assays relied on fresh PBMCs.

Researchers prepared the TRB cDNA libraries using 5' RACE with UMI labels. TCRdb reanalyzed the 5' RACE reads, giving one entry per CDR3 protein sequence and no DNA. Its listing shows 150,000 or so distinct CDR3 sequences. Naive CD8+ T cells showed CD45RO-CCR7+CD27+CD95-. Germline V CDR1 and CDR2: SQVTM, ANQGSEA. The CDR3 spans 15 residues. The source is a human donor in good health. Some clones in this sample may be carry-over from other donors' samples. The genes are TRBV29-1 and TRBJ2-3. Sequencing used naive CXCR3+ CD8+ T cells from blood. Specified subset: CD45RO-CCR7+CD27+CD95- naive CD8+ T cells expressing CXCR3 (TNR3+). The chain's CDR3 is CSVDPTSLSTDTQYF.